The 29 T cell receptor beta chains below all came from one sample that was sequenced in a study of control samples from healthy donors and cancer patients (dated by TCRdb to the early 2020s). Receptor amplification or capture employed the immunoSEQ multiplex PCR assay. Here the immuneACCESS table is served through TCRdb, limited to in-frame sequences with V and J called. Missing clones are a known gap in these copies; in checked studies unresolved V genes cover under half, and the rest lacks a known reason. The sample data list about 28,000 clones, and about nine tenths of these were observed just once. The ten biggest clones cover 10% to 15% of the sample. Sample: PBMCs. The receptors derive from a man between 50 and 59 years old with lung cancer.

The V and J genes are TRBV4-3 and TRBJ2-5; D is perhaps TRBD1 (6 bases). Trimming left V 0 bases short and J 0 bases short, with 14 bases between. CDR3 length: 17 amino acids. CDR1 is LGHNA, CDR2 YSLEER, per germline. The CDR3 sequence is CASSQERTVLYQETQYF. CDR3 bases: TGCGCCAGCAGCCAAGAGCGGACAGTCCTTTACCAAGAGACCCAGTACTTC.

The rearrangement links TRBV18 to TRBJ2-7; tentative D call: TRBD1 (6 bases). The V end lost 2 bases, the J end lost 3 bases, and 11 bases lay between the germline ends. The CDR3 covers 14 residues. The germline gives CDR1 KGHSH, CDR2 LQKENI. This CDR3 reads CASSPGTDSYEQYF. CDR3 DNA sequence: TGTGCCAGCTCACCAGGGACGGACAGCTACGAGCAGTACTTC.

The chain recombines TRBV29-1 with TRBJ2-1; D is unclear. Trimming pared 2 bases from V and 7 bases from J, leaving 12 bases between. Germline V CDR1 and CDR2: SQVTM, ANQGSEA. This CDR3 region has 13 residues. The CDR3 region is CSVEPPHVNEQFF. CDR3 coding DNA: TGCAGCGTTGAACCCCCGCATGTGAATGAGCAGTTCTTC.

The chain is built from TRBV29-1 and TRBJ2-2, with 9 bases aligning to TRBD1. V dropped 6 bases and J dropped 6; count of bases not matched to a gene: 14. The CDR3 has 16 residues. The germline gives CDR1 SQVTM, CDR2 ANQGSEA. CDR3 sequence: CSVGAHGTGIAGELFF. DNA for the CDR3: TGCAGCGTCGGAGCCCATGGGACAGGGATAGCCGGGGAGCTGTTTTTT.

The J gene is TRBJ1-2, the V gene TRBV5-1, with 8 bases fitting TRBD1. Per the germline V gene, CDR1 is SGHRS and CDR2 is YFSETQ. J lost 4 bases, V lost 7 bases, and 9 bases had no gene match. The CDR3 has 14 residues. The CDR3 region has the DNA TGCGCCAGCGAACCCGGACAGGGCATCTATGGCTACACCTTC. Translation gives CASEPGQGIYGYTF.

This clone was observed once. The CDR3 spells CASSLDSGGDTQYF. The CDR3 DNA is TGTGCCAGCAGCTTAGATAGCGGGGGAGATACGCAGTATTTT. V gene TRBV7-3 combines with J gene TRBJ2-3; 9 bases align to TRBD2. The CDR3 runs 14 residues. V shed 2 bases, J shed 5 bases, and the junction held 2 bases outside the gene matches. Germline V CDR1 and CDR2: SGHTA, FQGTGA.

The chain combines TRBV2 with TRBJ1-6; D is possibly TRBD1 (6 bases). Germline V CDR1 and CDR2: SNHLY, FYNNEI. V was cut by 8 bases and J by 7 bases, with 15 bases left in between. The CDR3 length is 14 residues. CDR3 protein: CASATGFPNSPLHF. In DNA, the CDR3 is TGTGCCAGCGCCACAGGGTTCCCAAATTCACCCCTCCACTTT. Drawing the rest from reference TRBV2 and TRBJ1-6, the complete variable domain is EPEVTQTPSHQVTQMGQEVILRCVPISNHLYFYWYRQILGQKVEFLVSFYNNEISEKSEIFDDQFSVERPDGSNFTLKIRSTKLEDSAMYFCASATGFPNSPLHFGNGTRLTVT.

The rearrangement joins TRBV2 to TRBJ1-2, with 10 bases aligning to TRBD1. The CDR3 spans 14 residues. The germline V gene has CDR1 SNHLY and CDR2 FYNNEI. J was trimmed by 4 bases and V by 6 bases; bases with no gene match: 5. The CDR3 nucleotides read TGTGCCAGCAGGGGACAGGGGAATACCTATGGCTACACCTTC. It codes for CASRGQGNTYGYTF.

Details on this clone: Germline and junction disagree at one end, which may indicate a read error. This rearrangement joins TRBV7-7 to TRBJ2-5, with 11 positions matching TRBD2. Germline-derived CDR1 and CDR2 are SSHAT and FNYEAQ (reference sequence). The CDR3 has 16 amino acids. The CDR3 DNA reads as TGTGCTAGCAGCTTAGCGCGACTAGCGGGACAAGAGACCCAGTACTTC. Protein sequence: CASSLARLAGQETQYF.

The genes are TRBV9 and TRBJ1-1; D unresolved. The CDR3 consists of 13 residues. Germline assignment: CDR1 SGDLS and CDR2 YYNGEE. V lost 3 bases, J lost 1 base, and 7 bases lay in between. CDR3 in amino acids: CASSGQWNTEAFF. The DNA of the CDR3 is TGTGCCAGCAGCGGACAATGGAACACTGAAGCTTTCTTT.

The chain recombines TRBV19 with TRBJ1-5; a possible D gene is TRBD1 (6 bases). Germline CDR1 reads LNHDA; CDR2 reads SQIVND (reference sequence). CDR3 length: 14 residues. V lost 4 bases and J lost 6, with 13 bases in between. CDR3: CASSTLQGGQPQHF. In DNA form, the CDR3 reads TGTGCCAGTAGTACTTTACAGGGAGGTCAGCCCCAGCATTTT.

The CDR3 coding sequence is TGTGCCAGCAGCACCAGACAGGGGGCGGAAGAGACCCAGTACTTC. Translated: CASSTRQGAEETQYF. V and J are TRBV11-3 and TRBJ2-5; 10 positions agree with TRBD1. Germline V gives CDR1 SGHNT, CDR2 YENEEA. With V trimmed by 5 bases and J by 3 bases, 6 bases remained unmatched. The CDR3 contains 15 residues.

The gene calls are TRBV19 and TRBJ2-2; D is possibly TRBD2 (6 bases). V was pared by 6 bases and J by 2 bases, with 10 bases between. CDR3 length: 14 amino acids. Germline loops: CDR1 LNHDA, CDR2 SQIVND (reference sequence). As DNA, the CDR3 is TGTGCCAGTAGGGGGAGGTCAAACACCGGGGAGCTGTTTTTT. Its translation is CASRGRSNTGELFF.

This clone came up once. The genes are TRBV7-8 and TRBJ1-5; 7 bases agree with TRBD1. CDR1 is SGHVS, CDR2 FQNEAQ, per germline. This CDR3 has 16 residues. Germline trimming cut 5 bases from V and 4 bases from J; bases unmatched to any gene: 11. This CDR3 is CASSPNLGTENQPQHF. The CDR3 DNA reads TGTGCCAGCAGCCCCAATCTCGGGACAGAAAATCAGCCCCAGCATTTT.

The rearrangement links TRBV2 to TRBJ1-1, with D perhaps TRBD1 (5 bases). The germline V gene encodes CDR1 SNHLY and CDR2 FYNNEI. The CDR3 spans 14 residues. V gave up 5 bases and J gave up 4 bases, with 14 bases separating them. The CDR3 region is CASSSLSGGTEAFF. The CDR3 DNA sequence: TGTGCCAGCAGTTCTCTTTCCGGGGGCACTGAAGCTTTCTTT. The complete variable domain, with remaining parts taken from reference TRBV2 and TRBJ1-1, reads EPEVTQTPSHQVTQMGQEVILRCVPISNHLYFYWYRQILGQKVEFLVSFYNNEISEKSEIFDDQFSVERPDGSNFTLKIRSTKLEDSAMYFCASSSLSGGTEAFFGQGTRLTVV.

This sequence joins TRBV3-1 (or the pseudogene TRBV3-2) and TRBJ2-3; 12 bases are a match to TRBD2. There are 17 residues in the CDR3. After removal of 4 bases from V and 2 bases from J, the junction contained 7 bases not matched to a gene. Germline lookup yields CDR1 LGHDT and CDR2 YNNKEL (reference sequence). The CDR3 DNA reads TGTGCCAGCAGCCCTCGACTAGCGGGGGCCCTCACAGATACGCAGTATTTT. Its translation is CASSPRLAGALTDTQYF.

The chain combines TRBV19 with TRBJ2-1; D ambiguous. The CDR3 has 12 residues. V was pared by 7 bases and J by 7 bases, with 11 bases between. The germline V gene has CDR1 LNHDA and CDR2 SQIVND (reference sequence). Here the CDR3 DNA reads TGTGCCAGTACCGCGACCAGGAATGAGCAGTTCTTC. It translates to CASTATRNEQFF.

The chain combines TRBV11-2 with TRBJ2-2; the D gene is possibly TRBD2 (7 bases). Germline CDR1 reads SGHAT; CDR2 reads FQNNGV. This CDR3 has 17 residues. V was shortened by 3 bases and J by 2 bases, with 16 bases between the two germline ends. CDR3 in DNA: TGTGCCAGCAGCTTGTCGGCGGGGGCCTTTAACACCGGGGAGCTGTTTTTT. Translation: CASSLSAGAFNTGELFF. Supplemented by reference TRBV11-2 and TRBJ2-2, the full variable domain reads EAGVAQSPRYKIIEKRQSVAFWCNPISGHATLYWYQQILGQGPKLLIQFQNNGVVDDSQLPKDRFSAERLKGVDSTLKIQPAKLEDSAVYLCASSLSAGAFNTGELFFGEGSRLTVL.

The chain carries TRBV4-1 and TRBJ2-3; D is undetermined. The CDR3 extends over 13 amino acids. Germline values: CDR1 MGHRA, CDR2 YSYEKL. Trimming pared 1 base from V and 4 bases from J, leaving 6 bases between. The CDR3 DNA follows: TGCGCCAGCAGCCAAGCCCCGCCAGATACGCAGTATTTT. This codes for CASSQAPPDTQYF.

The rearrangement links TRBV6-6 to TRBJ2-7, with D perhaps TRBD1 or TRBD2 (5 bases each). The CDR3 extends over 12 amino acids. Germline assignment: CDR1 MNHNY and CDR2 SVGAGI (reference sequence). V dropped 6 bases and J dropped 3 bases, with 9 bases sitting between them. CDR3 sequence: CASRGGHYEQYF. CDR3 nucleotides: TGTGCCAGCAGAGGAGGACACTACGAGCAGTACTTC.

The chain employs TRBV4-1 and TRBJ2-7; D perhaps matches TRBD1 (5 bases). The CDR3 runs 16 residues. V gave up 0 bases and J gave up 2 bases, with 14 bases separating them. The V gene's germline CDR1 is MGHRA and CDR2 YSYEKL. The chain's CDR3 is CASSQELSGIPYEQYF. The CDR3 region has the DNA TGCGCCAGCAGCCAAGAGCTATCAGGGATTCCCTACGAGCAGTACTTC.

The rearrangement uses TRBV4-1 and TRBJ1-1; maybe TRBD1 (6 bases). This CDR3 is 14 amino acids long. From germline, CDR1 is MGHRA and CDR2 YSYEKL. V was trimmed by 8 bases and J by 0 bases, leaving 13 bases between them. The CDR3 DNA follows: TGCGCCAGCTGCAGGACAGCTATGAACACTGAAGCTTTCTTT. Translated: CASCRTAMNTEAFF.

DNA of the CDR3: TGTGCCAGCAGCCTAGACATCCGCGAGCAGTACTTC. This sequence encodes CASSLDIREQYF. V and J are TRBV3-1 (or the pseudogene TRBV3-2) and TRBJ2-7; D gene uncertain. This CDR3 is 12 amino acids long. Germline lookup yields CDR1 LGHDT and CDR2 YNNKEL (reference sequence). V was cut by 4 bases and J by 6 bases, with 10 bases left in between.

The genes are TRBV5-4 and TRBJ1-4; D uncertain. The CDR3 extends over 13 amino acids. Germline V gene lookup returns CDR1 SGHNT and CDR2 YYREEE (reference sequence). With 3 bases removed from V and 8 bases from J, the gap between germline ends came to 11 bases. In nucleotides, the CDR3 is TGTGCCAGCAGCTCGATGATTAGCGAAAAACTGTTTTTT. It translates to CASSSMISEKLFF.

The chain recombines TRBV4-1 with TRBJ2-7; weak D call: TRBD2 (6 bases). Germline CDR1 and CDR2: MGHRA and YSYEKL. V shed 2 bases and J shed 0 bases, with 17 bases lying between them. The CDR3 is 17 residues long. This CDR3 is CASSQIIGTPSSYEQYF. CDR3 bases: TGCGCCAGCAGCCAAATTATAGGGACTCCGAGCTCCTACGAGCAGTACTTC.

This chain uses TRBV4-3 with TRBJ1-2; D unresolved. V was trimmed by 0 bases and J by 3 bases, leaving 20 bases between them. The CDR3 extends over 18 amino acids. Germline CDR1 reads LGHNA; CDR2 reads YSLEER. The CDR3 protein is CASSQDFGGSGEDYGYTF. CDR3 in DNA: TGCGCCAGCAGCCAAGATTTCGGCGGCAGCGGTGAAGACTATGGCTACACCTTC.

J is TRBJ2-5 and V is TRBV6-6; the D is unclear. The CDR3 has 11 amino acids. Germline V gives CDR1 MNHNY, CDR2 SVGAGI (reference sequence). V was pared by 0 bases and J by 5 bases, with 1 base between. CDR3 nucleotide sequence: TGTGCCAGCAGTTACTCGGAGACCCAGTACTTC. This gives the protein CASSYSETQYF.

This clone was counted a single time. This chain uses TRBV9 with TRBJ2-7, with D unclear. Germline V CDR1 and CDR2: SGDLS, YYNGEE. The length of the CDR3 is 13 residues. V lost 0 bases and J lost 3, with 7 bases in between. CDR3 loop: CASSVGPFYEQYF. CDR3 coding DNA: TGTGCCAGCAGCGTAGGGCCGTTCTACGAGCAGTACTTC.

The rearrangement links TRBV6-5 to TRBJ1-6, with D possibly being TRBD1 (6 bases). Trimming left V 7 bases short and J 7 bases short, with 17 bases between. From germline, CDR1 is MNHEY and CDR2 SVGAGI. CDR3 length: 15 amino acids. The chain's CDR3 is CASTKNRGMNSPLHF. The CDR3 DNA reads as TGTGCCAGCACTAAAAATAGGGGGATGAATTCACCCCTCCACTTT.